This T cell receptor beta chain was sequenced during a study of cytomegalovirus exposure and HLA in healthy donors. CDR3 length equals 14 residues. The V gene's germline CDR1 is MNHNS and CDR2 SASEGT. V shed 8 bases and J 6 bases; nucleotides not matched to a gene: 10. As regards this clone: Its antigen remains unidentified.

Study findings and constraints: An ancestry cluster, one associated with Asian ancestry, reportedly showed fewer N-insertions than the 666-donor mean in a later analysis. By HLA locus, TCR association rates varied in a later analysis, with DRB1 showing the most and HLA-C the fewest.

This PCR relied on a set of 60 Vbeta primers and 13 Jbeta primers. The assay was immunoSEQ multiplex PCR, and TCRdb's table has in-frame clones only and misses some. The repertoire holds 120,000 to 150,000 clones, with around 59% as singletons. V gene TRBV6-1 combines with J gene TRBJ1-1, with TRBD1 matching over 9 bases. The sequenced material came from PBMCs. This sequence was found in a male donor in good health and CMV-seronegative. The CDR3 DNA reads TGTGCCAGCTGTACAGGGGGCGGGATCTCTGAAGCTTTCTTT. This sequence encodes CASCTGGGISEAFF.